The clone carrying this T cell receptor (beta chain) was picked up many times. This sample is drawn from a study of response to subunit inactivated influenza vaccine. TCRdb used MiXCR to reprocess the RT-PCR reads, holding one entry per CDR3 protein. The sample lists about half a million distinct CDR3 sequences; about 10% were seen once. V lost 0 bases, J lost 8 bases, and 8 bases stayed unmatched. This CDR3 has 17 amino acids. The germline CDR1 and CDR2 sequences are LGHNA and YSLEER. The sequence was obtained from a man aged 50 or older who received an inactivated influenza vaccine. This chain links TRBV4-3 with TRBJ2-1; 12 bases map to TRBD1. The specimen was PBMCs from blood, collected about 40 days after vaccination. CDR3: CASSQDAGTGGYYEQFF. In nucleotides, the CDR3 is TGCGCCAGCAGCCAAGATGCCGGGACAGGGGGCTATTATGAGCAGTTCTTC.